The 23 T cell receptor beta chains in this list originate from one sample, sequenced in a study of T cells in women clearing cervical HPV infection. Measured with immunoSEQ multiplex PCR; TCRdb has only the in-frame clones, and not every one. Its clone listing holds fewer than 50,000 clones. Sequencing was performed on blood buffy coat. The origin of the receptors is a woman aged 18-69 years with a cervical HPV16 infection that either progressed to CIN3+ or cleared (not recorded which).

As to this clone: From the germline J gene comes the end of the CDR3, since the read stops 3 residues before it. This sequence joins TRBV2 and TRBJ2-4, with D possibly TRBD1 on 6 matching bases. This CDR3 has 16 residues. V dropped 4 bases and J dropped 1 base, with 14 bases sitting between them. Per germline, CDR1 SNHLY and CDR2 FYNNEI. The CDR3 region is CASSARTQGAKNIQYF. Partial CDR3 DNA: TGTGCCAGCAGTGCCCGGACCCAGGGGGCCAAAAACATT.

As regards this clone: The sequence runs out 3 residues before the end of the CDR3; the remainder is reconstructed from the germline J gene. The chain uses TRBV5-4 and TRBJ2-1; 9 positions agree with TRBD2. The V segment lost 6 bases and the J segment 9 bases; nucleotides outside the gene matches: 10. Germline V gene sequence: CDR1 SGHNT, CDR2 YYREEE (reference sequence). The CDR3 is 14 residues long. CDR3 protein: CASTPTSGSGEQFF. CDR3 DNA (partial): TGTGCCAGCACCCCGACTAGCGGATCGGGTGAG.

Here the CDR3 reads CASSLEGTSGGGYNEQFF. Partial CDR3 DNA: TGCGCCAGCAGCTTGGAAGGGACTAGCGGGGGGGGTTACAATGAG. This chain joins TRBV5-1 and TRBJ2-1; 16 nucleotides agree with TRBD2. The CDR3 end lies 3 residues beyond the end of the read and is filled in from the germline J gene. The ends lost 0 bases at V and 4 bases at J; junction bases unmatched: 4. CDR1 is SGHRS, CDR2 YFSETQ, per germline. The CDR3 contains 18 residues.

About this clone: The read ends 3 residues early relative to the CDR3; the germline J gene fills the gap. The V call is TRBV5-1, the J call TRBJ1-5; tentative D call: TRBD1 (5 bases). From germline, CDR1 is SGHRS and CDR2 YFSETQ. Trimming took 0 bases from V and 6 from J, leaving 10 bases between them. There are 14 residues in the CDR3. CDR3 in amino acids: CASSLAGKGQPQHF. CDR3 DNA (partial): TGCGCCAGCAGCTTGGCAGGGAAGGGTCAGCCC.

The sequenced CDR3 bases are TGCAGCGACCAAAATCCGGGACAGGGGGCAAACACTGAA. It is translated as CSDQNPGQGANTE. The whole CDR3 sequence is CSDQNPGQGANTEAFF. This chain joins TRBV29-1 and TRBJ1-1; 12 bases align to TRBD1. The DNA ends 3 residues before the CDR3 does, and the rest of the CDR3 is filled in from the germline J gene. CDR3 length equals 16 residues. Germline trimming cut 7 bases from V and 2 bases from J; bases unmatched to any gene: 11. Germline lookup yields CDR1 SQVTM and CDR2 ANQGSEA.

In regard to this clone: The CDR3 is cut off 3 residues early in the read; its end comes from the germline J gene. The chain uses TRBV7-8 and TRBJ1-4; the D gene is possibly TRBD1 (5 bases). V lost 5 bases, J lost 0 bases, and 19 bases lay in between. The CDR3 covers 18 residues. Per germline, CDR1 SGHVS and CDR2 FQNEAQ. CDR3 bases read: TGTGCCAGCAGCCACAACCCTCGCCGGGGGGCAACTAATGAAAAA. As protein: CASSHNPRRGATNEK. The CDR3 in full is CASSHNPRRGATNEKLFF.

In regard to this clone: The CDR3 end falls 3 residues outside the read, so it is completed with the germline J gene. V is TRBV4-1 and J is TRBJ2-1; 13 bases are a match to TRBD2. The V segment lost 4 bases and the J segment 8 bases; nucleotides outside the gene matches: 11. The CDR3 runs to 17 residues. The germline V gene encodes CDR1 MGHRA and CDR2 YSYEKL. The CDR3 sequence is CASSLGLAGDGSDEQFF. Incomplete CDR3 DNA: TGCGCCAGCAGCCTAGGACTAGCGGGAGATGGGAGTGATGAG.

As regards this clone: The read gets to within 3 residues of the CDR3 end, and the germline J gene fills in the rest. The rearrangement links TRBV2 to TRBJ2-7, with 9 nucleotides matching TRBD1. Germline-derived CDR1 and CDR2 are SNHLY and FYNNEI. Germline trimming cut 6 bases from V and 6 bases from J; bases unmatched to any gene: 12. The CDR3 has 15 amino acids. The CDR3: CASSLSAGQGFEQYF. The covered CDR3 bases are TGTGCCAGCAGCCTCAGTGCGGGACAGGGATTCGAG.

A word on this clone: The read is 3 residues too short to cover the CDR3 end, so that end is filled in from the germline J gene. This sequence joins TRBV5-1 and TRBJ1-4; weak D call: TRBD1 (5 bases). V was trimmed by 6 bases and J by 4 bases, leaving 13 bases between them. This CDR3 contains 14 residues. Germline V CDR1 and CDR2: SGHRS, YFSETQ. Partial CDR3 DNA: TGCGCCAGCAATGCGGGGCTAGATAATGAAAAA. The encoded protein is CASNAGLDNEK. In full, the CDR3 reads CASNAGLDNEKLFF.

A word on this clone: The read terminates 3 residues ahead of where the CDR3 ends, so the germline J gene completes it. This chain joins TRBV5-1 and TRBJ2-2, with a tentative D call TRBD2 (6 bases). CDR1 and CDR2 from the germline V gene are SGHRS and YFSETQ. This CDR3 spans 16 amino acids. Deletions cut 1 base from V and 0 bases from J, with 10 bases between. The sequenced CDR3 bases are TGCGCCAGCAGCTTGATAGCGGTCGCGAACACCGGGGAG. Translating gives CASSLIAVANTGE. The whole CDR3 region reads CASSLIAVANTGELFF.

Remarks on this clone: The CDR3 is cut off 3 residues early in the read; its end comes from the germline J gene. This chain connects TRBV19 to TRBJ1-5; D unclear. The V gene lost 5 bases and the J gene lost 5 bases, with 10 bases spanning the gap. The CDR3 is 13 residues long. The germline V gene has CDR1 LNHDA and CDR2 SQIVND (reference sequence). CDR3 DNA, as far as it was read: TGTGCCAGTAGTTCCCTCGCGCATCAGCCC. Amino acids: CASSSLAHQP. The complete CDR3 protein is CASSSLAHQPQHF. The full variable domain, its missing parts supplied by reference TRBV19 and TRBJ1-5, is DGGITQSPKYLFRKEGQNVTLSCEQNLNHDAMYWYRQDPGQGLRLIYYSQIVNDFQKGDIAEGYSVSREKKESFPLTVTSAQKNPTAFYLCASSSLAHQPQHFGDGTRLSIL.

Comment on this clone: From the germline J gene comes the end of the CDR3, since the read stops 3 residues before it. The chain is built from TRBV5-1 and TRBJ2-2, with D possibly matching TRBD1 (5 bases). The CDR3 is 16 amino acids. Germline lookup yields CDR1 SGHRS and CDR2 YFSETQ. Trimming pared 1 base from V and 2 bases from J, leaving 12 bases between. The CDR3 loop reads CASSLQGATNTGELFF. CDR3 DNA, as far as it was read: TGCGCCAGCAGCTTGCAGGGTGCAACTAACACCGGGGAG.

On this clone itself: The read gets to within 3 residues of the CDR3 end, and the germline J gene fills in the rest. The rearrangement uses TRBV13 and TRBJ2-1, with a tentative D call TRBD1 (6 bases). Deletions cut 5 bases from V and 8 bases from J, with 13 bases between. Germline V gives CDR1 PRHDT, CDR2 FYEKMQ (reference sequence). CDR3 length: 13 residues. Partial CDR3 DNA: TGTGCCAGCAGCCTCCGGACAGAGGATGAG. It yields the protein CASSLRTEDE. The complete CDR3 sequence is CASSLRTEDEQFF.

As to this clone: The read terminates 3 residues before the CDR3 end, so the remaining end is supplied by the germline J gene. V usage is TRBV20-1 and J usage is TRBJ2-3; 7 nucleotides match TRBD2. Germline CDR1 DFQATT, CDR2 SNEGSKA (reference sequence). Trimming took 3 bases from V and 5 from J; bases not matched to a gene: 5. This CDR3 has 13 amino acids. The part of the CDR3 DNA that was read is TGCAGTGCTAGGTGGGGGGGGGTAGATACG. Protein sequence: CSARWGGVDT. The whole CDR3 protein reads CSARWGGVDTQYF.

About this clone: The read ends 3 residues shy of where the CDR3 ends; the end is completed using the germline J gene. The chain recombines TRBV2 with TRBJ1-5, with 7 bases that match TRBD1. V was pared by 2 bases and J by 4 bases, with 5 bases of the junction left unmatched. This CDR3 is 15 amino acids long. Germline V gene data show CDR1 as SNHLY and CDR2 as FYNNEI. The sequenced CDR3 bases are TGTGCCAGCAGTGAATTGGGACAGTCAAATCAGCCC. This encodes CASSELGQSNQP. The whole CDR3 protein reads CASSELGQSNQPQHF.

In the case of this clone: The read gets to within 3 residues of the CDR3 end, and the germline J gene fills in the rest. This chain links TRBV6-2 or TRBV6-3 with TRBJ2-7; the match to TRBD1 covers 9 bases. Trimming took 2 bases from V and 3 from J; bases not matched to a gene: 11. Per germline, CDR1 MNHEY and CDR2 SVGEGT. This CDR3 is built from 17 residues. The CDR3 bases that were read are TGTGCCAGCAGTTACGGCAGTCGGGGACAGGGTGTCTACGAG. This gives the protein CASSYGSRGQGVYE. The entire CDR3 reads CASSYGSRGQGVYEQYF.

A note on this clone: The read terminates 3 residues ahead of where the CDR3 ends, so the germline J gene completes it. V gene TRBV20-1 combines with J gene TRBJ2-3; the D gene is possibly TRBD2 (5 bases). V lost 3 bases, J lost 0 bases, and 13 bases lay in between. Germline V CDR1 and CDR2: DFQATT, SNEGSKA (reference sequence). This CDR3 has 15 amino acids. The part of the CDR3 DNA that was read is TGCAGTGCTAGTTCGGCCAGACTAAGCACAGATACG. The encoded protein is CSASSARLSTDT. The whole CDR3 is CSASSARLSTDTQYF.

Comments on this clone: From the germline J gene comes the end of the CDR3, since the read stops 3 residues before it. The V gene is TRBV7-9, the J gene TRBJ1-2; TRBD1 agrees at 8 bases. The CDR3 runs to 13 residues. Germline CDR1 is SEHNR and CDR2 is FQNEAQ (reference sequence). J was trimmed by 5 bases and V by 5 bases; bases with no gene match: 4. CDR3 residues: CASSPDRGYGYTF. The CDR3 bases that were read are TGTGCCAGCAGCCCAGACAGGGGATATGGC.

As regards this clone: The CDR3 end is not reached by the read, which stops 3 residues before it; the germline J gene fills it in. The V call is TRBV5-1, the J call TRBJ2-1; 11 positions agree with TRBD2. The germline V gene has CDR1 SGHRS and CDR2 YFSETQ. The trim removed 4 bases at V and 9 bases at J, leaving 12 bases unmatched. There are 16 residues in the CDR3. This CDR3 is CASSESGTSGDAEQFF. CDR3 DNA, as far as it was read: TGCGCCAGCAGCGAATCCGGGACTAGCGGAGACGCTGAG.

The CDR3 loop is CASRPAGGSYEQYF. Incomplete CDR3 DNA: TGTGCCAGCAGACCAGCGGGAGGATCCTACGAG. The chain employs TRBV7-2 and TRBJ2-7; 9 nucleotides align to TRBD2. The read ends 3 residues before the CDR3 terminus; that terminus is restored from the germline J gene. This CDR3 has 14 amino acids. Germline V gives CDR1 SGHTA, CDR2 FQGNSA. The J segment lost 1 base and the V segment lost 6 bases, leaving 4 bases of the junction unmatched.

Worth noting for this clone: The sequenced fragment ends 3 residues before the CDR3 boundary, so the rest is inferred from the germline J gene. This chain links TRBV7-3 with TRBJ2-3, with D possibly being TRBD2 (6 bases). Germline V gene data show CDR1 as SGHTA and CDR2 as FQGTGA. The CDR3 has 15 residues. The germline V and J ends were trimmed by 3 bases and 2 bases, with 12 bases remaining between them. The covered CDR3 bases are TGTGCCAGCAGCTTTGCGGGGAGCCTCACAGATACG. Protein sequence: CASSFAGSLTDT. The full CDR3 protein reads CASSFAGSLTDTQYF.

Comments on this clone: The read comes to an end 3 residues before the CDR3 does, leaving the germline J gene to fill in the end. This chain connects TRBV20-1 to TRBJ2-3; D is uncertain. V lost 3 bases, J lost 0 bases, and 10 bases lay in between. The CDR3 is 14 amino acids. The germline gives CDR1 DFQATT, CDR2 SNEGSKA (reference sequence). The CDR3 reads CSARRSESTDTQYF. Incomplete CDR3 DNA: TGCAGTGCTAGGAGGAGCGAGAGCACAGATACG.

Details on this clone: From the germline J gene comes the end of the CDR3, since the read stops 3 residues before it. The V gene is TRBV18, the J gene TRBJ1-1; TRBD1 agrees at 7 bases. V shed 6 bases and J 1 base; nucleotides not matched to a gene: 11. The CDR3 extends over 16 amino acids. Germline loops: CDR1 KGHSH, CDR2 LQKENI. Partial CDR3 DNA: TGTGCCAGCTCCCGACAGGGACACGGTAAGAACACTGAA. It encodes CASSRQGHGKNTE. The entire CDR3 is CASSRQGHGKNTEAFF.